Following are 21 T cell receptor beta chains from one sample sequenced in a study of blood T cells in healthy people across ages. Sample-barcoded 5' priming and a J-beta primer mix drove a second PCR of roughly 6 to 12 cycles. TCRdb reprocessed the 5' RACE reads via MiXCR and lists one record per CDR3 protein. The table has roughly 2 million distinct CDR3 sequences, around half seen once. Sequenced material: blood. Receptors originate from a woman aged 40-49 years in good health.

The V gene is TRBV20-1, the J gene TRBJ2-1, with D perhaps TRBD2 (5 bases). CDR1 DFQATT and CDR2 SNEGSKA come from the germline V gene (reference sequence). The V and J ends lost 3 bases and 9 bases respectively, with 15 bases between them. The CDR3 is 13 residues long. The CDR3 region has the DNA TGCAGTGCTAGGGGCCCCGCCGGGGTTGAGCAGTTCTTC. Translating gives CSARGPAGVEQFF.

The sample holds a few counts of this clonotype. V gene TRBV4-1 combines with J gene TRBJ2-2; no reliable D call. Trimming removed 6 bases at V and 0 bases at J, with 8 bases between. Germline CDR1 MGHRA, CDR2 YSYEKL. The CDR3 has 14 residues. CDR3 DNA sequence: TGCGCCAGCAGAGACTGGCCGAACACCGGGGAGCTGTTTTTT. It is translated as CASRDWPNTGELFF.

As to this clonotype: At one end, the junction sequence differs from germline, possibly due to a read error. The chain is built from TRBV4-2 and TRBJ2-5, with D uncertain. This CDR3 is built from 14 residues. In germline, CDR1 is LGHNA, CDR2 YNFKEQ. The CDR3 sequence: CTSSQPNGLNEQYF. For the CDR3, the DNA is TGTACCAGCAGCCAACCTAATGGTTTAAATGAGCAGTACTTC.

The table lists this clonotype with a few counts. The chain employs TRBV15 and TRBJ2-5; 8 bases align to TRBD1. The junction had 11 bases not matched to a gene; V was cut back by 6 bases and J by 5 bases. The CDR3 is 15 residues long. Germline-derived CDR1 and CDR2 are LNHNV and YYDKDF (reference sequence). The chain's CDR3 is CATRTGTHRGETQYF. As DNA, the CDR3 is TGTGCCACCAGAACCGGGACACACAGGGGGGAGACCCAGTACTTC.

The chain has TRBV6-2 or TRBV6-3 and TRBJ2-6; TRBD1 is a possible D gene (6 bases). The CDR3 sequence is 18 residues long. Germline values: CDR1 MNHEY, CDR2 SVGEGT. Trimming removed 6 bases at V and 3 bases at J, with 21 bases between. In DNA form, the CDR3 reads TGTGCCAGCAGCTCGCCCAAATCAGGGACAAGTGGGGCCAACGTCCTGACTTTC. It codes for CASSSPKSGTSGANVLTF.

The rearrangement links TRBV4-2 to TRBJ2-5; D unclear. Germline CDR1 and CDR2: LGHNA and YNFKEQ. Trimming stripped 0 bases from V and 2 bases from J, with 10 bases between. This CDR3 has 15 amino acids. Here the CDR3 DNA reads TGTGCCAGCAGCCAAGACGGCAGCCGACAAGAGACCCAGTACTTC. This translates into CASSQDGSRQETQYF.

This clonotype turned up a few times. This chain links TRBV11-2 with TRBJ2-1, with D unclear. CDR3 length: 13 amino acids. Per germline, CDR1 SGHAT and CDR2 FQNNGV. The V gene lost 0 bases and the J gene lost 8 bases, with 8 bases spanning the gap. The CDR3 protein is CASSLDGPDEQFF. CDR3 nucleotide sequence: TGTGCCAGCAGCTTAGATGGCCCCGATGAGCAGTTCTTC.

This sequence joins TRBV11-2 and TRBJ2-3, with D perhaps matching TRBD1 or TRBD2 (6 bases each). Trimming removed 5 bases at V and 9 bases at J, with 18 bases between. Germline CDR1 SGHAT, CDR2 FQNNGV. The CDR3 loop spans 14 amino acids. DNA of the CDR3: TGTGCCAGCAGCCCTTCCCGGGGGCTTATAACGCAGTATTTT. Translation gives CASSPSRGLITQYF. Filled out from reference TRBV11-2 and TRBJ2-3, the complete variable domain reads EAGVAQSPRYKIIEKRQSVAFWCNPISGHATLYWYQQILGQGPKLLIQFQNNGVVDDSQLPKDRFSAERLKGVDSTLKIQPAKLEDSAVYLCASSPSRGLITQYFGPGTRLTVL.

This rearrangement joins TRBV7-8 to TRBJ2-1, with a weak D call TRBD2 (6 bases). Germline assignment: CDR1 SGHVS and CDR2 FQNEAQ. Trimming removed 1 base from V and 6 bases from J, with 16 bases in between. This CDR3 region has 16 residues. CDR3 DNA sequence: TGTGCCAGCAGCTTAGGGGGGAGTCGGAGGGCCAATGAGCAGTTCTTC. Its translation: CASSLGGSRRANEQFF.

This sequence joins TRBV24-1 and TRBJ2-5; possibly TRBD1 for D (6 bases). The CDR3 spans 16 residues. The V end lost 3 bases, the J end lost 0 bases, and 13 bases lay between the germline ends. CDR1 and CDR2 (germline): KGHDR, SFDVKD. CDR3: CATSDGTKLYQETQYF. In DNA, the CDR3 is TGTGCCACCAGTGATGGGACAAAGCTTTACCAAGAGACCCAGTACTTC.

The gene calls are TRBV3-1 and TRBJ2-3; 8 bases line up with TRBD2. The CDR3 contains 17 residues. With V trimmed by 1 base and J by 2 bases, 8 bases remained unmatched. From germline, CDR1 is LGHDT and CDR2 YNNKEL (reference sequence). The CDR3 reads CASSQVTSGEYTDTQYF. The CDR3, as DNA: TGTGCCAGCAGCCAAGTTACTAGCGGAGAATACACAGATACGCAGTATTTT.

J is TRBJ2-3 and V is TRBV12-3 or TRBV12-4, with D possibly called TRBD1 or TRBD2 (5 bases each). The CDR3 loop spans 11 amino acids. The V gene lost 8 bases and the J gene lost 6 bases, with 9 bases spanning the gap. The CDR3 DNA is TGTGCCAGCGGGACGGCGGATACGCAGTATTTT. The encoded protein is CASGTADTQYF.

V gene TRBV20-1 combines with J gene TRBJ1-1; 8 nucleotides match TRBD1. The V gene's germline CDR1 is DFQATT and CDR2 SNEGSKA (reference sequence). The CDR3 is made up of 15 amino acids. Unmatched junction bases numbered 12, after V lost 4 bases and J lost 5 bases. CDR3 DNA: TGCAGTGCTAAGGAGCAGGGGCAGGGGGCAACTGAAGCTTTCTTT. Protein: CSAKEQGQGATEAFF.

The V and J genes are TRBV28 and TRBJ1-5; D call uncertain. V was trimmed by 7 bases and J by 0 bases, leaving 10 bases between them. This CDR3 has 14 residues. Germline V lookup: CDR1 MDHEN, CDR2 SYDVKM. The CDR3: CASKSGVSNQPQHF. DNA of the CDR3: TGTGCCAGCAAGTCCGGGGTTAGCAATCAGCCCCAGCATTTT.

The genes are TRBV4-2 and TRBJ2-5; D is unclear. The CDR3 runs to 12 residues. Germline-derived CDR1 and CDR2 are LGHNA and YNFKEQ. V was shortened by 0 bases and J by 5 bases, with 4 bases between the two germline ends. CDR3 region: CASSQDMETQYF. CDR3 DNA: TGTGCCAGCAGCCAAGATATGGAGACCCAGTACTTC.

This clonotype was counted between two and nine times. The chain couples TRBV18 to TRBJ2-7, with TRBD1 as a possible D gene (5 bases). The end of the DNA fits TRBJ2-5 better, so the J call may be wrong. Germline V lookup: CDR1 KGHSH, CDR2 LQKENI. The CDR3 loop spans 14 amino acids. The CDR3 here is CASSPPTAQETQYF. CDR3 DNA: TGTGCCAGCTCACCACCGACAGCCCAAGAGACCCAGTACTTC.

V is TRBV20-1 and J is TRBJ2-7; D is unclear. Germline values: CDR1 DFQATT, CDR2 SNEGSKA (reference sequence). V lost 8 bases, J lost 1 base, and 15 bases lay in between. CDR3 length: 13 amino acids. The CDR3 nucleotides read TGCAGTATCGCGGCTCTCCCTTCCTACGAGCAGTACTTC. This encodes CSIAALPSYEQYF.

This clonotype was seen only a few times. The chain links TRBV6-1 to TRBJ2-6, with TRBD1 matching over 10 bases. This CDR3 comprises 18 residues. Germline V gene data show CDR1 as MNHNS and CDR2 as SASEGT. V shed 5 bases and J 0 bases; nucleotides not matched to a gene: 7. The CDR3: CASSPDRGRPSGANVLTF. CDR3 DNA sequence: TGTGCCAGCAGTCCTGACAGGGGGCGGCCCTCTGGGGCCAACGTCCTGACTTTC.

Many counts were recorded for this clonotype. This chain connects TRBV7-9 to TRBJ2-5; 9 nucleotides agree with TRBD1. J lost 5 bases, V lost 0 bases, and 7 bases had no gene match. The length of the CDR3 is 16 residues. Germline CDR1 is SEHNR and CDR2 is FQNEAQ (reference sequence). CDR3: CASSLARQGGTETQYF. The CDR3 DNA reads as TGTGCCAGCAGCTTAGCGAGACAGGGGGGAACGGAGACCCAGTACTTC.

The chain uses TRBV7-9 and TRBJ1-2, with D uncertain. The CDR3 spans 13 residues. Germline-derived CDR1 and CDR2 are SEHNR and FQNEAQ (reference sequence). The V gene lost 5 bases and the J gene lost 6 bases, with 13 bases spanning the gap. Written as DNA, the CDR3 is TGTGCCAGCAGCCCTCCAAACAGTGATGGCTACACCTTC. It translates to CASSPPNSDGYTF.

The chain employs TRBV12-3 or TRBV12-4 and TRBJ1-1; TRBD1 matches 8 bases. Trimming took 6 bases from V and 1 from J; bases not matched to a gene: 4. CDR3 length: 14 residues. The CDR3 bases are TGTGCCAGCAGCTGGACAGGGAGGAACACTGAAGCTTTCTTT. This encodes CASSWTGRNTEAFF.